This TCR beta chain was profiled in a study of post-analysis software for immune sequencing data. The sample holds a few counts of this clonotype. Antigen unknown. The CDR3 contains 14 residues. Per germline, CDR1 SGHRS and CDR2 YFSETQ. Trimming cost V 3 bases and J 3 bases, with 10 bases left between them. Unique molecular identifiers had been added to the TCR beta cDNA libraries. TCRdb called the PCR reads again in MiXCR, with one record for every CDR3 protein. The sample contains 740,000 or so distinct CDR3 sequences, approximately 50% of which appear only once. Overall study results and limits: When patients were compared with controls, about five TRBV segments were more frequent, TRBV5-6, TRBV5-1 and TRBV20-1 among them.

The chain employs TRBV5-1 and TRBJ1-5; perhaps TRBD1 as D (5 bases). This TCR was recovered from a girl aged 10 to 17 with multiple sclerosis. Sequenced material: blood. The CDR3 sequence is CASSSGGINQPQHF. Written as DNA, the CDR3 is TGCGCCAGCAGCTCGGGGGGAATCAATCAGCCCCAGCATTTT.